These 18 T cell receptor beta chains came from one sample sequenced in a study of human T cells and chemical hapten exposure. Using its own MiXCR run on the RACE reads, TCRdb lists one record per CDR3 protein. The sample holds about 100,000 distinct CDR3 sequences, about 11% seen once. Specified time point: patch test 1, 2 weeks after DPC sensitization. Treatment given: therapeutic diphenylcyclopropenone sensitization with weekly scalp DPC. The material sequenced was whole blood, taken in connection with sensitization to the hapten diphenylcyclopropenone (DPC). These receptors were taken from a woman between 35 and 50 years old with alopecia areata. Some clones in this sample may be carry-over from other donors' samples.

This clonotype was found a few times. The chain joins TRBV30 to TRBJ2-1; D is perhaps TRBD1 (6 bases). Germline-derived CDR1 and CDR2 are GTSNPN and SVGIG (reference sequence). This CDR3 comprises 13 residues. CDR3 amino acids: CAGDTSSYNEQFF. Written as DNA, the CDR3 is TGTGCAGGGGACACAAGCTCCTACAATGAGCAGTTCTTC.

This clonotype turned up a few times. The chain combines TRBV5-1 with TRBJ2-3; D unclear. From germline, CDR1 is SGHRS and CDR2 YFSETQ. There are 17 residues in the CDR3. Trimming shortened V by 0 bases and J by 3 bases, and 17 bases separated the two germline ends. The CDR3 sequence: CASSLGVVTQNTDTQYF. The CDR3 DNA reads TGCGCCAGCAGCTTGGGGGTAGTAACACAAAATACAGATACGCAGTATTTT.

This clonotype was detected only a few times. J is TRBJ1-6 and V is TRBV28; D gene ambiguous. The V and J ends lost 6 bases and 8 bases respectively, with 11 bases between them. The CDR3 extends over 13 amino acids. The germline V gene encodes CDR1 MDHEN and CDR2 SYDVKM. The CDR3 loop reads CASSPPQDSPLHF. The CDR3 DNA follows: TGTGCCAGCAGCCCCCCCCAGGATTCACCCCTCCACTTT. The whole variable domain, remainder taken from reference TRBV28 and TRBJ1-6, is DVKVTQSSRYLVKRTGEKVFLECVQDMDHENMFWYRQDPGLGLRLIYFSYDVKMKEKGDIPEGYSVSREKKERFSLILESASTNQTSMYLCASSPPQDSPLHFGNGTRLTVT.

A few counts support this clonotype. The gene calls are TRBV24-1 and TRBJ1-1, with 8 positions matching TRBD1. Germline lookup yields CDR1 KGHDR and CDR2 SFDVKD. The V and J ends lost 2 bases and 8 bases, in that order; junction bases with no gene match: 3. The CDR3 sequence is 13 residues long. CDR3 nucleotides: TGTGCCACCAGTGATTGGGGGACAGGAGAAGCTTTCTTT. This sequence encodes CATSDWGTGEAFF.

This clonotype was observed many times. This chain uses TRBV7-2 with TRBJ2-2; perhaps TRBD2 as D (6 bases). CDR3 size: 14 residues. Trimming stripped 6 bases from V and 8 bases from J, with 16 bases between. In germline, CDR1 is SGHTA, CDR2 FQGNSA. This chain's CDR3 is CASRFRRELGELFF. The CDR3 DNA reads as TGTGCCAGCAGATTCCGCCGGGAGTTGGGGGAGCTGTTTTTT.

The chain recombines TRBV3-1 with TRBJ2-2; possibly TRBD2 for D (6 bases). The CDR3 totals 13 residues. The germline CDR1 and CDR2 sequences are LGHDT and YNNKEL (reference sequence). Trimming pared 5 bases from V and 5 bases from J, leaving 9 bases between. Here the CDR3 reads CASSASGTGELFF. The CDR3 DNA reads TGTGCCAGCAGCGCCAGCGGGACCGGGGAGCTGTTTTTT.

This chain connects TRBV4-2 to TRBJ2-1; D unclear. The CDR3 is 18 residues long. Germline assignment: CDR1 LGHNA and CDR2 YNFKEQ. The V end lost 0 bases, the J end lost 0 bases, and 15 bases lay between the germline ends. The CDR3 DNA sequence: TGTGCCAGCAGCCAAGATTCGAACGGCAGGAGCTCCTACAATGAGCAGTTCTTC. It encodes CASSQDSNGRSSYNEQFF.

This clonotype was picked up a small number of times. The CDR3 bases are TGTGCCAGCAGCGTAGGGGTAGCGGGCGGGGAGCTGTTTTTT. Protein: CASSVGVAGGELFF. The chain is built from TRBV9 and TRBJ2-2; 7 nucleotides align to TRBD2. Germline CDR1 reads SGDLS; CDR2 reads YYNGEE. V shed 0 bases and J 7 bases; nucleotides not matched to a gene: 3. CDR3 length equals 14 residues.

This clonotype has at least ten counts. V and J are TRBV20-1 and TRBJ2-7; TRBD1 matches 7 bases. CDR3 length: 11 residues. Germline trimming cut 7 bases from V and 5 bases from J; bases unmatched to any gene: 5. Germline-derived CDR1 and CDR2 are DFQATT and SNEGSKA (reference sequence). In DNA form, the CDR3 reads TGCAGTGGGCACAGGGGCCACGAGCAGTACTTC. It translates to CSGHRGHEQYF.

J is TRBJ1-5 and V is TRBV28; D is possibly TRBD1 (5 bases). Germline-derived CDR1 and CDR2 are MDHEN and SYDVKM. The CDR3 totals 14 residues. V was trimmed by 8 bases and J by 7 bases, leaving 18 bases between them. The CDR3 DNA reads as TGTGCCAGCGGGGACTGGGGAGAATCCCAGCCCCAGCATTTT. Translated: CASGDWGESQPQHF.

This clonotype was observed many times. The J gene is TRBJ2-1, the V gene TRBV25-1; TRBD2 matches 14 bases. Unmatched junction bases numbered 5, after V lost 7 bases and J lost 9 bases. The CDR3 spans 14 residues. The germline CDR1 and CDR2 sequences are MGHDK and SYGVNS. CDR3 nucleotide sequence: TGTGCCAGCACGGGACTAGCGGGAGTTGGTGAGCAGTTCTTC. This sequence encodes CASTGLAGVGEQFF.

Ten or more counts support this clonotype. V usage is TRBV5-6 and J usage is TRBJ2-3, with D possibly TRBD1 on 5 matching bases. V gave up 2 bases and J gave up 4 bases, with 20 bases separating them. The CDR3 is made up of 17 amino acids. Per germline, CDR1 SGHDT and CDR2 YYEEEE. The CDR3 DNA is TGTGCCAGCAGCTTTCTCGGCCCAGGGTCCGACCCAGATACGCAGTATTTT. Translated: CASSFLGPGSDPDTQYF.

The chain recombines TRBV27 with TRBJ1-2; D may be TRBD1 (6 bases). CDR3 length: 14 residues. Trimming pared 4 bases from V and 4 bases from J, leaving 13 bases between. Germline assignment: CDR1 MNHEY and CDR2 SMNVEV (reference sequence). This CDR3 reads CASSSGQGFYGYTF. For the CDR3, the DNA is TGTGCCAGCAGTTCGGGACAAGGGTTCTATGGCTACACCTTC.

Only a few counts were recorded for this clonotype. This chain joins TRBV19 and TRBJ1-2, with TRBD1 matching over 8 bases. Germline V gene lookup returns CDR1 LNHDA and CDR2 SQIVND (reference sequence). J lost 8 bases, V lost 7 bases, and 18 bases had no gene match. This CDR3 spans 16 amino acids. The chain's CDR3 is CASISGGSVVGIGYTF. The DNA for the CDR3 is TGTGCCAGTATATCAGGGGGCAGCGTCGTCGGGATCGGCTACACCTTC.

This clonotype has just a few counts. This chain links TRBV7-9 with TRBJ1-4, with unresolved D. CDR3 length equals 14 residues. Germline V gene sequence: CDR1 SEHNR, CDR2 FQNEAQ (reference sequence). The V gene lost 5 bases and the J gene lost 5 bases, with 12 bases spanning the gap. The CDR3 loop reads CASSADLSNEKLFF. CDR3 sequence (DNA): TGTGCCAGCAGCGCGGACCTATCGAATGAAAAACTGTTTTTT.

This clonotype was counted a few times. This chain joins TRBV9 and TRBJ1-3; D not resolved. The CDR3 length is 14 residues. Per germline, CDR1 SGDLS and CDR2 YYNGEE. V shed 0 bases and J shed 1 base, with 5 bases lying between them. The CDR3 nucleotides read TGTGCCAGCAGCGTAGCCTTATCTGGAAACACCATATATTTT. Amino acid sequence: CASSVALSGNTIYF.

In its sample, this clonotype was seen many times. The V call is TRBV6-5, the J call TRBJ2-7; D unresolved. CDR1 MNHEY and CDR2 SVGAGI come from the germline V gene. V was shortened by 0 bases and J by 6 bases, with 9 bases between the two germline ends. CDR3 length equals 13 residues. CDR3 coding DNA: TGTGCCAGCAGTTACTCGGTAGGGCCCGAGCAGTACTTC. Translation gives CASSYSVGPEQYF.

This clonotype was picked up many times. This chain joins TRBV7-9 and TRBJ1-5; maybe TRBD1 (6 bases). CDR1 SEHNR and CDR2 FQNEAQ come from the germline V gene (reference sequence). CDR3 size: 16 residues. V lost 4 bases to trimming and J lost 2 bases, with 15 bases between them. The CDR3 DNA sequence: TGTGCCAGCAGCTCCGCGGGGGACAAGGGCAATCAGCCCCAGCATTTT. As protein: CASSSAGDKGNQPQHF.